A single sample is the source of the 32 T cell receptor beta chains below, sequenced in a study of siplizumab effects on memory and regulatory T cells. This table comes from immunoSEQ multiplex PCR, and its TCRdb copy is limited to in-frame clones, with some not included. Among tens of thousands of clones, 85% to 95% were seen once, and the ten largest hold about 18%. Sequences were obtained from CD8+ T cells sorted from blood. These receptor sequences come from a human donor in good health.

The CDR3 DNA sequence: TGTGCCAGCAGTGCAGGCGAAAATGAGCAGTTCTTC. This codes for CASSAGENEQFF. The chain combines TRBV27 with TRBJ2-1, with no clear D. The germline V gene encodes CDR1 MNHEY and CDR2 SMNVEV (reference sequence). The CDR3 is 12 residues long. V was pared by 5 bases and J by 7 bases, with 9 bases between.

Only one count was recorded for this clone. Distinct nucleotide sequences in the sample also encode this CDR3. The gene calls are TRBV27 and TRBJ2-5; D ambiguous. CDR3 length equals 11 residues. Looked up from germline, CDR1 is MNHEY and CDR2 is SMNVEV (reference sequence). V was shortened by 2 bases and J by 4 bases, with 2 bases between the two germline ends. This chain's CDR3 is CASSLGETQYF. The CDR3 DNA reads as TGTGCCAGCAGTTTAGGAGAGACCCAGTACTTC.

This CDR3 is CASSLDTIRAEKGADTQYF. CDR3 bases: TGTGCCAGCAGCTTAGATACGATCAGGGCGGAAAAGGGGGCAGATACGCAGTATTTT. V and J are TRBV7-9 and TRBJ2-3; maybe TRBD1 (6 bases). The CDR3 totals 19 residues. CDR1 SEHNR and CDR2 FQNEAQ come from the germline V gene (reference sequence). Trimming shortened V by 1 base and J by 4 bases, and 24 bases separated the two germline ends. Supplemented by reference TRBV7-9 and TRBJ2-3, the full variable domain reads DTGVSQNPRHKITKRGQNVTFRCDPISEHNRLYWYRQTLGQGPEFLTYFQNEAQLEKSRLLSDRFSAERPKGSFSTLEIQRTEQGDSAMYLCASSLDTIRAEKGADTQYFGPGTRLTVL.

This chain links TRBV27 with TRBJ1-6, with no clear D. The ends were cut back, 4 bases at V and 3 bases at J, with 7 bases in the middle. CDR1 is MNHEY, CDR2 SMNVEV, per germline (reference sequence). The CDR3 is 14 amino acids. The CDR3 loop reads CASSSGHYNSPLHF. The CDR3 nucleotides are TGTGCCAGCAGTTCGGGCCACTATAATTCACCCCTCCACTTT.

This chain links TRBV27 with TRBJ2-7; D might be TRBD2 (5 bases). Germline V gene sequence: CDR1 MNHEY, CDR2 SMNVEV (reference sequence). The V end lost 5 bases, the J end lost 6 bases, and 14 bases lay between the germline ends. The CDR3 spans 13 residues. The CDR3 region has the DNA TGTGCCAGCAGTCCTCATGAGGGAACCGAGCAGTACTTC. Amino acid sequence: CASSPHEGTEQYF.

This chain links TRBV2 with TRBJ2-2, with D maybe TRBD2 (7 bases). The CDR3 length is 18 residues. Trimming shortened V by 0 bases and J by 6 bases, and 20 bases separated the two germline ends. Germline V gene lookup returns CDR1 SNHLY and CDR2 FYNNEI. The CDR3 spells CASSEAGVWEGVPGELFF. Here the CDR3 DNA reads TGTGCCAGCAGTGAAGCTGGTGTTTGGGAGGGGGTGCCCGGGGAGCTGTTTTTT.

The chain links TRBV5-1 to TRBJ2-3; D not resolved. V lost 6 bases to trimming and J lost 2 bases, with 16 bases between them. The CDR3 is 15 residues long. CDR1 SGHRS and CDR2 YFSETQ come from the germline V gene. This CDR3 reads CASNPSMELTDTQYF. The DNA for the CDR3 is TGCGCCAGCAACCCCTCCATGGAGCTCACAGATACGCAGTATTTT.

The rearrangement joins TRBV27 to TRBJ2-5, with a possible D match to TRBD1 (5 bases). The length of the CDR3 is 16 residues. Trimming cost V 5 bases and J 4 bases, with 20 bases left between them. CDR1 and CDR2 from the germline V gene are MNHEY and SMNVEV (reference sequence). The DNA of the CDR3 is TGTGCCAGCAGTCTGACCTGGGGCCCTGAAATAGAGACCCAGTACTTC. This translates into CASSLTWGPEIETQYF.

The gene calls are TRBV4-1 and TRBJ2-5, with 11 bases fitting TRBD2. The J call is uncertain, as TRBJ2-7 better fits the DNA end. The V gene's germline CDR1 is MGHRA and CDR2 YSYEKL. The CDR3 sequence is 17 residues long. CDR3 nucleotide sequence: TGCGCCAGCAGACTGATAGCGGGAGGGCCGGCGGGCTACGAGCAGTACTTC. The encoded protein is CASRLIAGGPAGYEQYF.

The chain uses TRBV4-1 and TRBJ1-5; D gene ambiguous. CDR1 is MGHRA and CDR2 is YSYEKL in the germline V gene. The V gene lost 6 bases and the J gene lost 1 base, with 13 bases spanning the gap. The CDR3 is 15 amino acids. CDR3 protein: CASSQTGLSNQPQHF. The CDR3 region has the DNA TGCGCCAGCAGTCAAACCGGGTTAAGCAATCAGCCCCAGCATTTT.

The chain carries TRBV7-8 and TRBJ2-7; D is unresolved. The CDR3 runs 12 residues. V lost 3 bases and J 3 bases, leaving 6 bases between the germline ends. Germline-derived CDR1 and CDR2 are SGHVS and FQNEAQ. DNA of the CDR3: TGTGCCAGCAGCTTTAGGGACTACGAGCAGTACTTC. This translates into CASSFRDYEQYF.

The chain has TRBV7-8 and TRBJ2-5; possibly TRBD2 for D (5 bases). The V end was cut by 2 bases, the J end by 3 bases, with 10 bases between. Germline V gene lookup returns CDR1 SGHVS and CDR2 FQNEAQ. The CDR3 spans 14 residues. The CDR3 nucleotides read TGTGCCAGCAGCTTATTTAGCGAGGAAGAGACCCAGTACTTC. It codes for CASSLFSEEETQYF.

V usage is TRBV2 and J usage is TRBJ1-2; D unresolved. The length of the CDR3 is 12 residues. Germline CDR1 is SNHLY and CDR2 is FYNNEI. V was shortened by 7 bases and J by 7 bases, with 13 bases between the two germline ends. The CDR3 spells CASTAKTGGYTF. In DNA form, the CDR3 reads TGTGCCAGCACTGCCAAAACCGGTGGCTACACCTTC.

The V call is TRBV27, the J call TRBJ1-2; D is uncertain. Germline CDR1 and CDR2: MNHEY and SMNVEV (reference sequence). V lost 5 bases to trimming and J lost 3 bases, with 7 bases between them. This CDR3 region has 12 residues. CDR3 region: CASSSSDYGYTF. DNA for the CDR3: TGTGCCAGCAGTAGCTCGGACTATGGCTACACCTTC.

The chain links TRBV5-6 to TRBJ1-1, with 8 bases that match TRBD1. The CDR3 is made up of 17 amino acids. The ends lost 2 bases at V and 4 bases at J; junction bases unmatched: 13. Per germline, CDR1 SGHDT and CDR2 YYEEEE. CDR3 amino acids: CASSFTGGSFIITEAFF. The CDR3 DNA follows: TGTGCCAGCAGCTTTACAGGGGGTTCTTTTATAATCACTGAAGCTTTCTTT.

V and J are TRBV5-5 and TRBJ2-5; a possible D gene is TRBD2 (5 bases). Trimming took off 4 bases at V and 2 bases at J, with 15 bases between the two ends. The germline gives CDR1 SGHKS, CDR2 YYEKEE (reference sequence). This CDR3 spans 15 amino acids. CDR3 nucleotide sequence: TGTGCCAGCAGCCAGTCGGGGAACCCACAAGAGACCCAGTACTTC. Its translation is CASSQSGNPQETQYF.

The genes are TRBV12-5 and TRBJ1-1; D is undetermined. In germline, CDR1 is LGHNT, CDR2 FRNRAP. The germline V and J ends were trimmed by 2 bases and 1 base, with 11 bases remaining between them. The CDR3 consists of 15 residues. CDR3 coding DNA: TGTGCTAGTGGTTTGACCTTGGCCGCGAACACTGAAGCTTTCTTT. It yields the protein CASGLTLAANTEAFF.

The chain joins TRBV19 to TRBJ1-5; D remains unclear. The CDR3 has 15 residues. Trimming cost V 1 base and J 0 bases, with 7 bases left between them. Per the germline V gene, CDR1 is LNHDA and CDR2 is SQIVND (reference sequence). Here the CDR3 reads CASSIGSLSNQPQHF. The CDR3 nucleotides read TGTGCCAGTAGTATAGGGTCACTTAGCAATCAGCCCCAGCATTTT.

The chain employs TRBV7-9 and TRBJ2-1, with 8 positions matching TRBD2. This CDR3 spans 16 amino acids. Per the germline V gene, CDR1 is SEHNR and CDR2 is FQNEAQ (reference sequence). V trimming: 1 base; J trimming: 7 bases; junction bases outside the gene matches: 9. CDR3 coding DNA: TGTGCCAGCAGCTTAGGGCGGGAGGCCAATGAAAATGAGCAGTTCTTC. This encodes CASSLGREANENEQFF.

J is TRBJ2-1 and V is TRBV9; maybe TRBD1 (6 bases). Germline lookup yields CDR1 SGDLS and CDR2 YYNGEE. This CDR3 comprises 12 residues. V lost 0 bases, J lost 16 bases, and 14 bases lay in between. CDR3 sequence: CASSVATGDEFF. The DNA for the CDR3 is TGTGCCAGCAGCGTAGCGACAGGAGATGAATTCTTC.

The chain combines TRBV4-1 with TRBJ1-1, with a possible D match to TRBD1 (5 bases). Trimming cost V 1 base and J 4 bases, with 13 bases left between them. Germline CDR1 MGHRA, CDR2 YSYEKL. This CDR3 spans 15 amino acids. The CDR3 DNA sequence: TGCGCCAGCAGCCAAGTACCCCTTAGGGGCACTGAAGCTTTCTTT. It translates to CASSQVPLRGTEAFF.

The J gene is TRBJ2-6, the V gene TRBV7-3; D is unclear. The CDR3 sequence is 15 residues long. V lost 2 bases and J lost 1, with 6 bases in between. The V gene's germline CDR1 is SGHTA and CDR2 FQGTGA. CDR3 in amino acids: CASSLPTSGANVLTF. CDR3 DNA sequence: TGTGCCAGCAGCTTACCCACTTCTGGGGCCAACGTCCTGACTTTC.

This sequence joins TRBV27 and TRBJ1-6; D is undetermined. CDR3 length equals 15 residues. Trimming left V 4 bases short and J 0 bases short, with 7 bases between. CDR1 MNHEY and CDR2 SMNVEV come from the germline V gene (reference sequence). The CDR3 nucleotides are TGTGCCAGCAGTTCCCGGGACTCCTATAATTCACCCCTCCACTTT. As protein: CASSSRDSYNSPLHF.

This clone occurred once. J is TRBJ2-2 and V is TRBV6-5; D is possibly TRBD1 or TRBD2 (5 bases each). Trimming cost V 0 bases and J 5 bases, with 10 bases left between them. From germline, CDR1 is MNHEY and CDR2 SVGAGI. This CDR3 region has 15 residues. Here the CDR3 reads CASSYSGPSTGELFF. In nucleotides, the CDR3 is TGTGCCAGCAGTTACTCGGGACCCTCAACCGGGGAGCTGTTTTTT.

The table lists this clone with a count of one. The chain joins TRBV2 to TRBJ2-7; D might be TRBD1 (6 bases). The V and J ends lost 6 bases and 2 bases respectively, with 11 bases between them. CDR3 length: 13 amino acids. Germline assignment: CDR1 SNHLY and CDR2 FYNNEI. The chain's CDR3 is CASSRTEAYEQYF. The CDR3 DNA reads TGTGCCAGCAGCCGGACAGAGGCCTACGAGCAGTACTTC.

The chain couples TRBV7-8 to TRBJ2-2; TRBD2 matches at 7 bases. The CDR3 contains 15 residues. With 5 bases clipped from V and 7 bases from J, the junction kept 10 bases outside the gene matches. In germline, CDR1 is SGHVS, CDR2 FQNEAQ. CDR3 in DNA: TGTGCCAGCAGCACAACTAGCGCTCCGCTCGGGGAGCTGTTTTTT. Translation: CASSTTSAPLGELFF. The full variable domain, rest sourced from reference TRBV7-8 and TRBJ2-2, is GAGVSQSPRYKVAKRGQDVALRCDPISGHVSLFWYQQALGQGPEFLTYFQNEAQLDKSGLPSDRFFAERPEGSVSTLKIQRTQQEDSAVYLCASSTTSAPLGELFFGEGSRLTVL.

This chain uses TRBV19 with TRBJ1-2, with no clear D. The CDR3 totals 11 residues. Trimming shortened V by 5 bases and J by 8 bases, and 9 bases separated the two germline ends. Germline lookup yields CDR1 LNHDA and CDR2 SQIVND (reference sequence). The CDR3 DNA is TGTGCCAGTAGTCTCGGGAAAGGCTACACCTTC. Protein sequence: CASSLGKGYTF.

The chain carries TRBV9 and TRBJ1-3, with D perhaps TRBD1 (5 bases). Trimming left V 4 bases short and J 0 bases short, with 11 bases between. The V gene's germline CDR1 is SGDLS and CDR2 YYNGEE. The CDR3 contains 15 residues. CDR3 in amino acids: CASSPRDGSGNTIYF. CDR3 bases: TGTGCCAGCAGCCCCCGGGACGGCTCTGGAAACACCATATATTTT.

This chain connects TRBV10-3 to TRBJ2-7; D unresolved. Germline lookup yields CDR1 ENHRY and CDR2 SYGVKD. There are 15 residues in the CDR3. Between the trimmed V and J ends, which lost 2 bases and 2 bases, there was a span of 13 bases. For the CDR3, the DNA is TGTGCCATCAGTGAGAGTAGGGAAAAGCCCTACGAGCAGTACTTC. Translating gives CAISESREKPYEQYF.

This clone occurred once. The chain couples TRBV9 to TRBJ2-2, with a weak D call TRBD2 (6 bases). The germline V gene encodes CDR1 SGDLS and CDR2 YYNGEE. Trimming shortened V by 3 bases and J by 7 bases, and 16 bases separated the two germline ends. This CDR3 spans 15 amino acids. CDR3 protein: CASSGGEGRGGELFF. As DNA, the CDR3 is TGTGCCAGCAGCGGTGGTGAGGGGCGGGGCGGGGAGCTGTTTTTT.

The chain has TRBV2 and TRBJ2-5; 7 bases fit TRBD2. The V gene's germline CDR1 is SNHLY and CDR2 FYNNEI. V trimming: 9 bases; J trimming: 3 bases; junction bases outside the gene matches: 7. This CDR3 has 13 amino acids. The CDR3 DNA reads as TGTGCCAGTCAGCTAGCGGCCGAAGAGACCCAGTACTTC. Amino acids: CASQLAAEETQYF.

V and J are TRBV28 and TRBJ2-1; 12 bases are a match to TRBD2. After removal of 3 bases from V and 6 bases from J, the junction contained 12 bases not matched to a gene. Germline V gene sequence: CDR1 MDHEN, CDR2 SYDVKM. The CDR3 loop spans 18 amino acids. DNA for the CDR3: TGTGCCAGCAGTTTGTTGGCTAGCGGGAGGGAGGGTGGCAATGAGCAGTTCTTC. Translated, it gives CASSLLASGREGGNEQFF.